The rows below give T cell receptor beta chains drawn from one sample of a study of T cell repertoires in cytomegalovirus infection. TCRdb fed the reads into MiXCR, producing one record per CDR3 protein. The profile shows around 750,000 distinct CDR3 sequences, around a third of them singletons. For these receptors, no antigen is known. This material consisted of cultured CD8+ T cells from PBMCs, taken from culture after CMV antigen stimulation. These receptors were obtained from a human donor in good health (CMV status not recorded). Some clones in this sample may be carry-over from other donors' samples. Each CDR3 is given with its conserved first and last residue. The D gene is left open where the match is weak. Size is omitted from some rows. Given values are once, few, many or a class for expanded clones.

v_gene: TRBV7-9
d_gene: TRBD2
j_gene: TRBJ2-1
abundance: -
CDR3aa: CASSYSGGAGNEQFF
CDR3nt: TGTGCCAGCAGCTATAGCGGGGGGGCAGGCAATGAGCAGTTCTTC

v_gene: TRBV6-5
d_gene: -
j_gene: TRBJ1-2
abundance: -
CDR3aa: CASSYSLGRLYGYTF
CDR3nt: TGTGCCAGCAGTTACTCGTTGGGGAGGCTCTATGGCTACACCTTC

v_gene: TRBV7-4
d_gene: TRBD1
j_gene: TRBJ2-7
abundance: -
CDR3aa: CASSPGRQGVVHEQYF
CDR3nt: TGTGCCAGCAGCCCAGGTCGACAGGGAGTAGTCCACGAGCAGTACTTC

v_gene: TRBV27
d_gene: -
j_gene: TRBJ2-4
abundance: few
CDR3aa: CASSLSHSGAKNIQYF
CDR3nt: TGTGCCAGCAGTCTGTCTCATAGTGGAGCCAAAAACATTCAGTACTTC

v_gene: TRBV7-8
d_gene: -
j_gene: TRBJ2-7
abundance: few
CDR3aa: CASSTGRGGSYEQYF
CDR3nt: TGTGCCAGCAGCACCGGTAGGGGAGGCTCCTACGAGCAGTACTTC

v_gene: TRBV7-2
d_gene: TRBD1
j_gene: TRBJ2-6
abundance: few
CDR3aa: CASRTTGEAVLTF
CDR3nt: TGTGCCAGCAGGACGACAGGGGAGGCCGTCCTGACTTTC

v_gene: TRBV4-2
d_gene: TRBD2
j_gene: TRBJ2-5
abundance: -
CDR3aa: CASSQVVAGKQETQYF
CDR3nt: TGTGCCAGCAGCCAAGTAGTAGCGGGGAAGCAAGAGACCCAGTACTTC

v_gene: TRBV10-3
d_gene: TRBD1
j_gene: TRBJ1-1
abundance: -
CDR3aa: CAIKQGDTEAFF
CDR3nt: TGTGCCATCAAACAGGGGGACACTGAAGCTTTCTTT

v_gene: TRBV6-5
d_gene: -
j_gene: TRBJ2-5
abundance: -
CDR3aa: CASSRLWGASETQYF
CDR3nt: TGTGCCAGCAGTAGGCTTTGGGGGGCGTCAGAGACCCAGTACTTC

v_gene: TRBV6-8
d_gene: -
j_gene: TRBJ1-1
abundance: -
CDR3aa: CASSYLVSHTEAFF
CDR3nt: TGTGCCAGCAGTTACTTGGTAAGCCACACTGAAGCTTTCTTT

v_gene: TRBV10-3
d_gene: -
j_gene: TRBJ2-3
abundance: few
CDR3aa: CAISGGQGTDTQYF
CDR3nt: TGTGCCATCAGTGGGGGGCAGGGCACAGATACGCAGTATTTT

v_gene: TRBV5-4
d_gene: -
j_gene: TRBJ2-1
abundance: few
CDR3aa: CASSLKRESYNEQFF
CDR3nt: TGTGCCAGCAGCTTAAAACGGGAGTCCTACAATGAGCAGTTCTTC

v_gene: TRBV6-5
d_gene: -
j_gene: TRBJ2-3
abundance: -
CDR3aa: CASSLREEWGADTQYF
CDR3nt: TGTGCCAGCAGTTTGAGGGAGGAGTGGGGGGCAGATACGCAGTATTTT

v_gene: TRBV15
d_gene: -
j_gene: TRBJ2-5
abundance: many
CDR3aa: CATSRESSGEAQYF
CDR3nt: TGTGCCACCAGCAGAGAGAGTAGCGGTGAGGCCCAGTACTTC

v_gene: TRBV12-3/TRBV12-4
d_gene: -
j_gene: TRBJ2-2
abundance: -
CDR3aa: CATTPGGLYTGELFF
CDR3nt: TGTGCCACCACCCCCGGGGGGCTGTACACCGGGGAGCTGTTTTTT

v_gene: TRBV4-1
d_gene: -
j_gene: TRBJ2-1
abundance: -
CDR3aa: CAGSQDSGDMYNEQFF
CDR3nt: TGCGCCGGCAGCCAAGATTCGGGGGATATGTACAATGAGCAGTTCTTC

v_gene: TRBV9
d_gene: TRBD2
j_gene: TRBJ2-5
abundance: -
CDR3aa: CASSVGLAGGNQETQYF
CDR3nt: TGTGCCAGCAGCGTAGGGCTAGCGGGGGGAAACCAAGAGACCCAGTACTTC

v_gene: TRBV5-1
d_gene: -
j_gene: TRBJ1-6
abundance: few
CDR3aa: CASSLETDSSYNSPLHF
CDR3nt: TGCGCCAGCAGCCTCGAGACAGATTCCTCCTATAATTCACCCCTCCACTTT

v_gene: TRBV7-6
d_gene: -
j_gene: TRBJ1-6
abundance: many
CDR3aa: CASSLGGGFGNSPLHF
CDR3nt: TGTGCCAGCAGCTTAGGGGGAGGCTTCGGTAATTCACCCCTCCACTTT

v_gene: TRBV15
d_gene: TRBD2
j_gene: TRBJ2-3
abundance: many
CDR3aa: CATSSSGTSSTDTQYF
CDR3nt: TGTGCCACCAGCAGTTCCGGGACTAGCAGCACAGATACGCAGTATTTT

v_gene: TRBV7-2
d_gene: TRBD1
j_gene: TRBJ2-5
abundance: many
CDR3aa: CASSFRDRGQTQYF
CDR3nt: TGTGCCAGCAGCTTCCGGGACAGGGGACAGACCCAGTACTTC

v_gene: TRBV7-9
d_gene: -
j_gene: TRBJ2-7
abundance: -
CDR3aa: CASSFPLEDEQYF
CDR3nt: TGTGCCAGCAGCTTCCCCCTGGAGGACGAGCAGTACTTC

v_gene: TRBV7-4
d_gene: -
j_gene: TRBJ2-3
abundance: -
CDR3aa: CASSWLGIADTQYF
CDR3nt: TGTGCCAGCAGCTGGCTAGGGATCGCAGATACGCAGTATTTT

v_gene: TRBV7-2
d_gene: -
j_gene: TRBJ2-3
abundance: many
CDR3aa: CASVTGPGRTDTQYF
CDR3nt: TGTGCCAGCGTTACGGGCCCAGGAAGGACAGATACGCAGTATTTT

v_gene: TRBV28
d_gene: -
j_gene: TRBJ1-5
abundance: many
CDR3aa: CASSLSSGEQPQHF
CDR3nt: TGTGCCAGCAGCCTTAGTTCAGGGGAACAGCCCCAGCATTTT

v_gene: TRBV19
d_gene: -
j_gene: TRBJ1-1
abundance: -
CDR3aa: CASSIGGRKRTEAFF
CDR3nt: TGTGCCAGTAGTATAGGGGGCAGAAAAAGGACTGAAGCTTTCTTT

v_gene: TRBV6-1
d_gene: -
j_gene: TRBJ2-1
abundance: -
CDR3aa: CASTPAPLDGEKNWQFF
CDR3nt: TGTGCCAGCACACCTGCCCCGTTGGACGGGGAGAAAAACTGGCAGTTCTTC

v_gene: TRBV2
d_gene: -
j_gene: TRBJ2-1
abundance: few
CDR3aa: CAISAYNEQFF
CDR3nt: TGTGCCATATCAGCCTACAATGAGCAGTTCTTC

v_gene: TRBV7-9
d_gene: -
j_gene: TRBJ2-1
abundance: -
CDR3aa: CASSATQLVGGRNEQFF
CDR3nt: TGTGCCAGCAGCGCTACCCAACTAGTGGGGGGTCGGAATGAGCAGTTCTTC

v_gene: TRBV5-1
d_gene: TRBD2
j_gene: TRBJ2-3
abundance: once
CDR3aa: CASSLKLAGGPKDTQYF
CDR3nt: TGCGCCAGCAGCTTAAAACTAGCGGGGGGGCCGAAAGATACGCAGTATTTT

v_gene: TRBV27
d_gene: TRBD1
j_gene: TRBJ2-7
abundance: few
CDR3aa: CASSLRGTGLYEQYF
CDR3nt: TGTGCCAGCAGTTTAAGGGGGACAGGGCTATACGAGCAGTACTTC

v_gene: TRBV15
d_gene: -
j_gene: TRBJ1-1
abundance: -
CDR3aa: CATSRGWAEAFF
CDR3nt: TGTGCCACCAGCAGAGGGTGGGCTGAAGCTTTCTTT

v_gene: TRBV12-5
d_gene: -
j_gene: TRBJ1-2
abundance: few
CDR3aa: CASDGPLNYGYTF
CDR3nt: TGTGCTAGTGACGGGCCCCTGAACTATGGCTACACCTTC

v_gene: TRBV19
d_gene: -
j_gene: TRBJ1-1
abundance: once
CDR3aa: CASSIAVLTEAFF
CDR3nt: TGTGCCAGTAGTATAGCCGTCCTCACTGAAGCTTTCTTT

v_gene: TRBV27
d_gene: -
j_gene: TRBJ2-1
abundance: -
CDR3aa: CASRRGVEQFF
CDR3nt: TGTGCCAGCAGAAGGGGAGTTGAGCAGTTCTTC

v_gene: TRBV27
d_gene: -
j_gene: TRBJ1-5
abundance: few
CDR3aa: CASSPFSGSLNQPQHF
CDR3nt: TGTGCCAGCAGTCCTTTCTCAGGGTCCCTCAATCAGCCCCAGCATTTT

v_gene: TRBV7-8
d_gene: -
j_gene: TRBJ1-5
abundance: many
CDR3aa: CASSLDPNQPQHF
CDR3nt: TGTGCCAGCAGCTTGGACCCAAATCAGCCCCAGCATTTT

v_gene: TRBV10-2
d_gene: TRBD1
j_gene: TRBJ1-1
abundance: -
CDR3aa: CASRLAGQGRYTEAFF
CDR3nt: TGCGCCAGCAGACTCGCAGGACAGGGAAGGTACACTGAAGCTTTCTTT

v_gene: TRBV7-9
d_gene: TRBD2
j_gene: TRBJ2-3
abundance: -
CDR3aa: CASSLSSGGGTDTQYF
CDR3nt: TGTGCCAGCAGCTTAAGTAGCGGGGGTGGAACAGATACGCAGTATTTT

v_gene: TRBV4-1
d_gene: -
j_gene: TRBJ1-1
abundance: -
CDR3aa: CASSQTAQGTAFF
CDR3nt: TGCGCCAGCAGCCAGACCGCTCAGGGTACTGCTTTCTTT

v_gene: TRBV19
d_gene: -
j_gene: TRBJ2-5
abundance: few
CDR3aa: CASSIVGRPSETQYF
CDR3nt: TGTGCCAGTAGTATAGTTGGCAGACCATCGGAGACCCAGTACTTC

v_gene: TRBV28
d_gene: -
j_gene: TRBJ2-1
abundance: -
CDR3aa: CGFGGSSYNEQFF
CDR3nt: TGTGGGTTTGGCGGGTCCTCCTACAATGAGCAGTTCTTC